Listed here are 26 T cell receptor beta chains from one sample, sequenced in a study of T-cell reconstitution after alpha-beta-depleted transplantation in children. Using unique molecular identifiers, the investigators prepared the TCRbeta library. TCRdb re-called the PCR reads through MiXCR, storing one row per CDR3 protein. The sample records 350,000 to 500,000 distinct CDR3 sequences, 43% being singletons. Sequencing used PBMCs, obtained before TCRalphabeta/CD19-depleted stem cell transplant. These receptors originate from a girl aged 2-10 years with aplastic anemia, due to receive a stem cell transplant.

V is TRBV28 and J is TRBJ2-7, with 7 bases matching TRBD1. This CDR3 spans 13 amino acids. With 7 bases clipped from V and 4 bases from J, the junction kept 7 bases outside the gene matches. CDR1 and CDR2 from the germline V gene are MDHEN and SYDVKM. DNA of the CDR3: TGTGCCAGCAACGTGGGGACAGCATACGAGCAGTACTTC. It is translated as CASNVGTAYEQYF.

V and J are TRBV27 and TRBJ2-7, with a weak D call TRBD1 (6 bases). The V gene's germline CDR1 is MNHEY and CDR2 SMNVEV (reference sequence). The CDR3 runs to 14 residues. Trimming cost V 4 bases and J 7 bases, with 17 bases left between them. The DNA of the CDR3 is TGTGCCAGCAGTTCCAACAGGGTCCTGGGTGAGCAGTACTTC. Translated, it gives CASSSNRVLGEQYF.

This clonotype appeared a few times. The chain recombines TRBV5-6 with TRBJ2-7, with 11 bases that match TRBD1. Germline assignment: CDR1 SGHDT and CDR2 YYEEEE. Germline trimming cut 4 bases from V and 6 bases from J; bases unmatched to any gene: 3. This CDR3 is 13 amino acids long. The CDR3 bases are TGTGCCAGCAGCCGGACAGGGGGCAGCGAGCAGTACTTC. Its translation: CASSRTGGSEQYF.

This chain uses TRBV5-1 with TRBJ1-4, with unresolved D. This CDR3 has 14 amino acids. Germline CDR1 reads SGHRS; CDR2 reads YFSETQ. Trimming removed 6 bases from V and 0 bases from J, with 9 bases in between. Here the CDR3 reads CASTPESTNEKLFF. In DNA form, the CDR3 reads TGCGCCAGCACCCCGGAGTCAACTAATGAAAAACTGTTTTTT.

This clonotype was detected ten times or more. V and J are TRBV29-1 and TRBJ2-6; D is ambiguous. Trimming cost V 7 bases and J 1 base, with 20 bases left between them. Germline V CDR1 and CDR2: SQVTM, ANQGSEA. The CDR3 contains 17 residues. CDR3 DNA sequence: TGCAGCGCCACGGACCCCACTTCGGGTTCTGGGGCCAACGTCCTGACTTTC. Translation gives CSATDPTSGSGANVLTF.

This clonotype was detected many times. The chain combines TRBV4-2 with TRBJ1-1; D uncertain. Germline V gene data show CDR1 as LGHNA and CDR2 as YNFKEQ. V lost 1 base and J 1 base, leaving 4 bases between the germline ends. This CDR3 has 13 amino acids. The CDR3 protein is CASSQGRNTEAFF. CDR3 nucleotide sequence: TGTGCCAGCAGCCAAGGTCGGAACACTGAAGCTTTCTTT.

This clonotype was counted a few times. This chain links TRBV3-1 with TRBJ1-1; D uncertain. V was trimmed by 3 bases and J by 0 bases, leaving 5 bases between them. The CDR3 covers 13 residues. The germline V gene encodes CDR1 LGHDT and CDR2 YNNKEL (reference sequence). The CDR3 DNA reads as TGTGCCAGCAGCCAGAGGATGAACACTGAAGCTTTCTTT. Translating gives CASSQRMNTEAFF.

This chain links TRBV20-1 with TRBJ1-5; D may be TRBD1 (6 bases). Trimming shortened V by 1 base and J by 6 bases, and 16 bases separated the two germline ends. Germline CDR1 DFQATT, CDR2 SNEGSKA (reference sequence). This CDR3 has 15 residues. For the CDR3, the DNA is TGCAGTGCTAGAGGCCTAGGATCCAGGGGTCAGCCCCAGCATTTT. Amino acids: CSARGLGSRGQPQHF.

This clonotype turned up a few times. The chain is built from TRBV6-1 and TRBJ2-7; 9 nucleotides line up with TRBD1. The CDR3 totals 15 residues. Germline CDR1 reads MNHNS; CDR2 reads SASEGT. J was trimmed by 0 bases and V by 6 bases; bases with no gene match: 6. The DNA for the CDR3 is TGTGCCAGCAGAGCTACAGGGGGCTCCTCCTACGAGCAGTACTTC. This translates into CASRATGGSSYEQYF.

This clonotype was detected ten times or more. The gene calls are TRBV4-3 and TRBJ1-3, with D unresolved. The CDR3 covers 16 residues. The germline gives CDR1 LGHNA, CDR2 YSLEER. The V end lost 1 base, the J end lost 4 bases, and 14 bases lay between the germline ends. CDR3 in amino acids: CASSQGSARPGNTIYF. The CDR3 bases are TGCGCCAGCAGCCAAGGTTCAGCCAGGCCCGGAAACACCATATATTTT.

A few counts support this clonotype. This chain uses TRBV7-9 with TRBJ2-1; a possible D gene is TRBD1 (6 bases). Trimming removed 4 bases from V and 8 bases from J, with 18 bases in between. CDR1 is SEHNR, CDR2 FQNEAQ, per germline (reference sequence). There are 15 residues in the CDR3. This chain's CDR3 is CASSSTTGSLDEQFF. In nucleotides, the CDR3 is TGTGCCAGCAGCTCGACCACAGGGTCATTGGATGAGCAGTTCTTC.

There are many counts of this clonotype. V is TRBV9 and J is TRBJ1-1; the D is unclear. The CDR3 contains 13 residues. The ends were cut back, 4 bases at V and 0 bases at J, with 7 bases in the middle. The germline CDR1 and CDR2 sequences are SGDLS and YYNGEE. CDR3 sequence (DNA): TGTGCCAGCAGCCAGTATTTGAACACTGAAGCTTTCTTT. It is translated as CASSQYLNTEAFF.

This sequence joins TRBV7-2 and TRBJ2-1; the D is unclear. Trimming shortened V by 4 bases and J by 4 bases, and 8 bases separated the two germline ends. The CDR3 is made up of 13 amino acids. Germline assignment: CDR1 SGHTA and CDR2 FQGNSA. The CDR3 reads CASSSLGYNEQFF. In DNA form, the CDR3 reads TGTGCCAGCAGCTCCTTGGGGTACAATGAGCAGTTCTTC.

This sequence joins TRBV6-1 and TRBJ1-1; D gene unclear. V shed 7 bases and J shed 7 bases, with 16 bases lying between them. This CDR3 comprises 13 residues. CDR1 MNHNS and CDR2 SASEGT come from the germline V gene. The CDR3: CASTNPVSSEAFF. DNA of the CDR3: TGTGCCAGCACAAATCCGGTTAGCAGTGAAGCTTTCTTT.

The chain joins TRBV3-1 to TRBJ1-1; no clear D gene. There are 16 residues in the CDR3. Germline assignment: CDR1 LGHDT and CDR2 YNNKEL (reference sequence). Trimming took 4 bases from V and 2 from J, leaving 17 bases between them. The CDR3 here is CASSPWYLGGNTEAFF. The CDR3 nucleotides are TGTGCCAGCAGCCCATGGTATTTGGGAGGTAACACTGAAGCTTTCTTT.

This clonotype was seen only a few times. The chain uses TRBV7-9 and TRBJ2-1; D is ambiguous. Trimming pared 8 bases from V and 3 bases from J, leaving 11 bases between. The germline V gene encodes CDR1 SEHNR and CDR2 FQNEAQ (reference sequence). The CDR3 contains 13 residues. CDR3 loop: CASDRLGYNEQFF. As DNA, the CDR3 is TGTGCCAGCGACCGACTGGGCTACAATGAGCAGTTCTTC.

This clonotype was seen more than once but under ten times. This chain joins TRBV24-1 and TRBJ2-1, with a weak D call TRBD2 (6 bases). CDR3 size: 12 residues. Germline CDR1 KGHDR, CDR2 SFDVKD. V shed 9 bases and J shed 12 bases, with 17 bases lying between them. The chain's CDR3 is CATFPLAAVQFF. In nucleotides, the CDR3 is TGTGCCACCTTCCCACTAGCAGCTGTGCAGTTCTTC.

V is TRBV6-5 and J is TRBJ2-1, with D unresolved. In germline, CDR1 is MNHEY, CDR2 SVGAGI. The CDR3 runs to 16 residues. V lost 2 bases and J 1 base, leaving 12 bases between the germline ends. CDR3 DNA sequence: TGTGCCAGCAGTTACAGTTCCAGACTTTCCTACAATGAGCAGTTCTTC. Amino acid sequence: CASSYSSRLSYNEQFF.

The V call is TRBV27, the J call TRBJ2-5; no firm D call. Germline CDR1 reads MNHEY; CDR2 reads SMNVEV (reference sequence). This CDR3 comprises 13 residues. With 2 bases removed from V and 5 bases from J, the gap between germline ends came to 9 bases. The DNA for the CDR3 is TGTGCCAGCAGTTTAGACCTAGGGGAGACCCAGTACTTC. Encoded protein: CASSLDLGETQYF.

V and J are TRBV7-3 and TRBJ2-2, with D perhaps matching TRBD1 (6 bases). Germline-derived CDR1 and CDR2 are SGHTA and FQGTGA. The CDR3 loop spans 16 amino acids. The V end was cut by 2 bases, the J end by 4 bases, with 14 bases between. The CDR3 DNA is TGTGCCAGCAGCTTAGGGGGCAGGGAGAGCACCGGGGAGCTGTTTTTT. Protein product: CASSLGGRESTGELFF.

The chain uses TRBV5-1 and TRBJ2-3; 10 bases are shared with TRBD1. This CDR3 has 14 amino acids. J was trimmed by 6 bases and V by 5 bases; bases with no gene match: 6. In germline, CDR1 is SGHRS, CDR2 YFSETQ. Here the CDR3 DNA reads TGCGCCAGCAGTAAGGGACAGGGGTACGATACGCAGTATTTT. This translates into CASSKGQGYDTQYF.

The CDR3: CASSPGRRTHFPQETQYF. The CDR3 bases are TGTGCCAGCAGCCCGGGACGCAGGACTCATTTCCCTCAAGAGACCCAGTACTTC. The chain joins TRBV11-1 to TRBJ2-5; tentatively, D is TRBD1 or TRBD2 (5 bases each). With 5 bases removed from V and 2 bases from J, the gap between germline ends came to 24 bases. This CDR3 region has 18 residues. Germline loops: CDR1 SGHAT, CDR2 FQDESV (reference sequence).

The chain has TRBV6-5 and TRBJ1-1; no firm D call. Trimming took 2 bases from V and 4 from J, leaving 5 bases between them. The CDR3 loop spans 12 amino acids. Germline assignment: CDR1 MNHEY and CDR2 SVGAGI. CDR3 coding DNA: TGTGCCAGCAGTTACGCGGGCACTGAAGCTTTCTTT. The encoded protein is CASSYAGTEAFF.

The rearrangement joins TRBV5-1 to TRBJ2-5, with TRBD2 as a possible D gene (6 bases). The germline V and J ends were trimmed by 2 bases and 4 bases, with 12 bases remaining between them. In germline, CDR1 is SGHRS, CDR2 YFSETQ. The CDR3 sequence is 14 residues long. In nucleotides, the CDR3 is TGCGCCAGCAGCTTCGGGATGGAGGGAGAGACCCAGTACTTC. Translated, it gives CASSFGMEGETQYF.

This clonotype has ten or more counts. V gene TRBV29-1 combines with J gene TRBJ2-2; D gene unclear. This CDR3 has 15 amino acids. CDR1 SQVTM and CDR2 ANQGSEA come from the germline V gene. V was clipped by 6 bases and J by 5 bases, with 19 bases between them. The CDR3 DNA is TGCAGCGTGTCCTCAAGGGTAATAGGAACCGGGGAGCTGTTTTTT. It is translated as CSVSSRVIGTGELFF.

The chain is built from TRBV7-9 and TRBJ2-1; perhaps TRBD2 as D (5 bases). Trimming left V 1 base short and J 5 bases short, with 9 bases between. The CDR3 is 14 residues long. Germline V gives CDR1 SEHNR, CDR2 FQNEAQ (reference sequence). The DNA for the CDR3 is TGTGCCAGCAGCTTAGTAGCGACGAACAATGAGCAGTTCTTC. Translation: CASSLVATNNEQFF.